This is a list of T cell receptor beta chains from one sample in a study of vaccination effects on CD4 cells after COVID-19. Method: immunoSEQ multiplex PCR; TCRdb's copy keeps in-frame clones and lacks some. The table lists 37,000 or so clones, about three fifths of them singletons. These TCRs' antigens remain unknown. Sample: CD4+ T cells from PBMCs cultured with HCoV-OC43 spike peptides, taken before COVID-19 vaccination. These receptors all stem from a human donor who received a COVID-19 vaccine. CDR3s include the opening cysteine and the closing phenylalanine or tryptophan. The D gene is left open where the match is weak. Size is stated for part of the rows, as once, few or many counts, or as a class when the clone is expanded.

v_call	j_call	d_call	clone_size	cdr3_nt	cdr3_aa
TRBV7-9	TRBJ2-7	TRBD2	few	TGTGCCAGCAGACGCAGCGGGGGTTACGAGCAGTACTTC	CASRRSGGYEQYF
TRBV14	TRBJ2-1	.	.	TGTGCCAGCAGCCAAGATGGGGGGGCGACGGCCAATGAGCAGTTCTTC	CASSQDGGATANEQFF
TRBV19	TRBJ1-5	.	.	TGTGCCAGTAGTTTGGGGCGTCGAGGCAATCAGCCCCAGCATTTT	CASSLGRRGNQPQHF
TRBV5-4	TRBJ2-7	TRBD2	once	TGTGCCAGCAGCTTGGTTGGCGGGAGGGCTCTCTACGAGCAGTACTTC	CASSLVGGRALYEQYF
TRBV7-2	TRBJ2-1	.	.	TGTGCCAGCAGGTTCTCACAGACAGGCACGGGTGAGCAGTTCTTC	CASRFSQTGTGEQFF
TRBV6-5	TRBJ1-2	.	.	TGTGCCAGCAGAGCCCGTCCGGGGGCTTATGGCTACACCTTC	CASRARPGAYGYTF
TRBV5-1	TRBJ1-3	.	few	TGCGCCAGCAGCTTCGAAGGGCAGAACTCTGGAAACACCATATATTTT	CASSFEGQNSGNTIYF
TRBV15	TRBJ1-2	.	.	TGTGCCACCAGCAGAGATGCCCAAACAGCCGGCTATGGCTACACCTTC	CATSRDAQTAGYGYTF
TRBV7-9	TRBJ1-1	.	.	TGTGCCAGCAGCCAGAGTACTACTGAAGCTTTCTTT	CASSQSTTEAFF
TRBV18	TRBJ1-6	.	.	TGTGCCAGCTCACTCCCTAATTCACCCCTCCACTTT	CASSLPNSPLHF
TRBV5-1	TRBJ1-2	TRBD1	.	TGCGCCAGCAGCCAGGACAGGGCCTATGGCTACACCTTC	CASSQDRAYGYTF
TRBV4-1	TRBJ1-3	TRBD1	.	TGCGCCAGCAGCCAAGAGAGGACAGGGTCCAACACCATATATTTT	CASSQERTGSNTIYF
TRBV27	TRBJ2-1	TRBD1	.	TGTGCCAGCAGTCCCCCCGGGACAGGGGGAAGCGGGAGGCCTGGGGATGAGCAGTTCTTC	CASSPPGTGGSGRPGDEQFF
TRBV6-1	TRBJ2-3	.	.	TGTGCCAGCAGTGAAGGGGGGGCGGTTTGGACAGATACGCAGTATTTT	CASSEGGAVWTDTQYF
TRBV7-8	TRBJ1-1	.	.	TGTGCCAGCAGCTTGGTGAGAGGCACTGAAGCTTTCTTT	CASSLVRGTEAFF
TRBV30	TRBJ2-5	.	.	TGTGCCTGGAGTGTACAGCCAGGGGAAGAGACCCAGTACTTC	CAWSVQPGEETQYF
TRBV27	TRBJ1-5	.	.	TGTGCCAGCAGTTACCTGTCGGGGAGCAATCAGCCCCAGCATTTT	CASSYLSGSNQPQHF
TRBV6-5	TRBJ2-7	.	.	TGTGCCAGCAGTTACTCTGGCAGGGCCTACGAGCAGTACTTC	CASSYSGRAYEQYF
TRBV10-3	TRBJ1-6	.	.	TGTGCCATCAGTGAGAGGTACACCAGTAATTCACCCCTCCACTTT	CAISERYTSNSPLHF
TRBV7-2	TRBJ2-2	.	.	TGTGCCAGCAGCTCAAGCGGCCGAGAGACCGGGGAGCTGTTTTTT	CASSSSGRETGELFF
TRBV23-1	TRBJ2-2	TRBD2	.	TGCGCCAGCAGTCAAGTAGGCCCGGGACTAGCGGGTTGGGAGGACACCGGGGAGCTGTTTTTT	CASSQVGPGLAGWEDTGELFF
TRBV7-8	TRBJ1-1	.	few	TGTGCCAGCAGCAAATCCACGGACACTGAAGCTTTCTTT	CASSKSTDTEAFF
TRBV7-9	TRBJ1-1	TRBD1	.	TGTGCCAGCAGCTCCCGACAGGGTCCTGAAGCTTTCTTT	CASSSRQGPEAFF